The T cell receptor beta chain described here comes from a study of vaccination effects on CD4 cells after COVID-19. The count of this clone is one. The target antigen is unknown. The study's findings and limits: Of the vaccine-induced clones from healthy vaccinees, merely 1 of 255 recognized common cold coronaviruses as well.

Antigen-specific CD4+ T cells were expanded (with viral peptide pools) by the ViraFEST assay ahead of sequencing. Cells that had been cultured for 10 days were the source of isolated CD4+ T cells. None of the vaccinated had previously contracted SARS-CoV-2, and their nucleocapsid antibodies tested negative. Each culture well received a few million PBMC. These cells were then cultured in IMDM with around 9.6 IU/ml IL-2 and 10 ug/ml peptides. Germline-derived CDR1 and CDR2 are SGHDT and YYEEEE. Trimming took off 4 bases at V and 8 bases at J, with 15 bases between the two ends. This CDR3 is 14 amino acids long. Some clones are missing from TCRdb's copy, which holds only in-frame ones; the method was immunoSEQ multiplex PCR. The profile shows 62,000 or so clones, about 80% of them singletons.

Sample: CD4+ T cells from PBMCs cultured with SARS-CoV-2 spike peptides, taken before COVID-19 vaccination. The sequence was obtained from a human donor who received a COVID-19 vaccine. V usage is TRBV5-6 and J usage is TRBJ1-4, with D uncertain. CDR3 loop: CASSNSRSAEKLFF. CDR3 DNA: TGTGCCAGCAGCAACTCCAGGTCGGCCGAAAAACTGTTTTTT.